Below, one T cell receptor (beta chain) is given with its context. Antigen specificity is unknown. This entry comes from a study of CD8+ T cells in alopecia areata. Study-wide results and caveats: Besides other cells, scalp samples also yield sequences of resident alphabeta T cells from normal skin. TCR sharing across patients was less clear than in mice, possibly HLA-related. Throughout tofacitinib, many expanded lesional clones continued to persist in scalp and blood.

Investigators isolated RNA and reverse transcribed it into cDNA to act as the sequencing template. Libraries were prepared by immunoSEQ multiplex PCR; TCRdb keeps only in-frame clonotypes and omits some of them. The data show 120,000 or so clones, with approximately 59% seen just once and about 31% held by the top ten. Treatment meaning: oral pan-JAK inhibitor, 5-10 mg twice daily. Lesional scalp punch biopsies and peripheral blood were collected from alopecia areata patients. The germline V and J ends were trimmed by 3 bases and 7 bases, with 24 bases remaining between them. This CDR3 has 18 amino acids. Germline V gene sequence: CDR1 MGHDK, CDR2 SYGVNS.

The source is a human donor with alopecia areata. Sequencing used CD8+ T cells sorted from blood, obtained at week 4, from a patient treated with tofacitinib. This chain connects TRBV25-1 to TRBJ1-4, with D possibly matching TRBD1 (6 bases). The CDR3 protein is CASSEDRQVPRAGEKLFF. Written as DNA, the CDR3 is TGTGCCAGCAGTGAGGATAGACAGGTCCCACGGGCGGGTGAAAAACTGTTTTTT.